This passage covers 4 T cell receptor beta chains from one sample sequenced in a study of cytomegalovirus exposure and HLA in healthy donors. In the PCR, 60 Vbeta and 13 Jbeta primers were used. Clones were read by immunoSEQ multiplex PCR, and TCRdb kept only the in-frame ones, dropping some. The sample has 110,000 to 150,000 clones, about 74% seen once; the top ten hold 1.5% to 2%. Input material: PBMCs. The receptor source for this set is a middle-aged woman in good health and CMV-seronegative.

The chain carries TRBV6-5 and TRBJ2-3; TRBD2 aligns across 10 bases. This CDR3 region has 14 residues. The trim removed 7 bases at V and 3 bases at J, leaving 4 bases unmatched. Germline assignment: CDR1 MNHEY and CDR2 SVGAGI. The chain's CDR3 is CASNGLAETDTQYF. Here the CDR3 DNA reads TGTGCCAGCAACGGACTAGCGGAGACAGATACGCAGTATTTT.

The CDR3 is CASSLSSGGALSWNEQFF. CDR3 coding DNA: TGTGCCAGCAGCTTGTCGTCGGGGGGGGCCCTTTCATGGAATGAGCAGTTCTTC. The chain recombines TRBV5-6 with TRBJ2-1; 8 bases map to TRBD2. The V gene's germline CDR1 is SGHDT and CDR2 YYEEEE. There are 18 residues in the CDR3. After removal of 1 base from V and 7 bases from J, the junction contained 16 bases not matched to a gene.

In its sample, this clone was seen a few times. The chain recombines TRBV5-4 with TRBJ1-1, with D possibly TRBD1 on 5 matching bases. The V end was cut by 3 bases, the J end by 0 bases, with 9 bases between. The CDR3 runs 14 residues. Germline values: CDR1 SGHNT, CDR2 YYREEE (reference sequence). The CDR3 loop reads CASSSTAMNTEAFF. The CDR3, as DNA: TGTGCCAGCAGCTCGACAGCTATGAACACTGAAGCTTTCTTT.

V and J are TRBV30 and TRBJ2-2, with a possible D match to TRBD2 (5 bases). CDR1 is GTSNPN and CDR2 is SVGIG in the germline V gene (reference sequence). CDR3 length: 15 amino acids. Between the trimmed V and J ends, which lost 0 bases and 2 bases, there was a span of 10 bases. The CDR3 loop reads CAWSVWLANTGELFF. Here the CDR3 DNA reads TGTGCCTGGAGTGTCTGGCTAGCAAACACCGGGGAGCTGTTTTTT.